Below, 9 T cell receptor beta chains from the same sample are listed, as sequenced in a study of shared clonotypes between healthy human individuals. Only in-frame clones appear in the TCRdb table, and some are missing; sequencing was by immunoSEQ multiplex PCR. The data hold about half a million clones, with 79% observed a single time. Source material: PBMCs. Receptors originate from a middle-aged woman in good health. Some clones in this sample may be carry-over from other donors' samples.

The chain combines TRBV27 with TRBJ2-1; D ambiguous. The CDR3 loop spans 15 amino acids. The V end lost 4 bases, the J end lost 0 bases, and 10 bases lay between the germline ends. Germline V gene data show CDR1 as MNHEY and CDR2 as SMNVEV (reference sequence). The CDR3 loop reads CASSSPLTSYNEQFF. The DNA for the CDR3 is TGTGCCAGCAGTTCCCCCCTCACCTCCTACAATGAGCAGTTCTTC.

The chain combines TRBV5-4 with TRBJ2-5, with 9 bases that match TRBD2. The CDR3 has 14 amino acids. Germline CDR1 reads SGHNT; CDR2 reads YYREEE (reference sequence). J gave up 5 bases and V 4 bases, and 6 bases lay outside the gene matches. CDR3 sequence (DNA): TGTGCCAGCAGCCCTGGGACTAGCAGGGAGACCCAGTACTTC. This gives the protein CASSPGTSRETQYF.

The rearrangement uses TRBV9 and TRBJ2-3, with 11 bases that match TRBD2. CDR3 size: 16 residues. Unmatched junction bases numbered 4, after V lost 3 bases and J lost 1 base. Germline lookup yields CDR1 SGDLS and CDR2 YYNGEE. The CDR3: CASSALLAGGTDTQYF. In DNA, the CDR3 is TGTGCCAGCAGCGCATTACTAGCGGGGGGCACAGATACGCAGTATTTT.

The chain couples TRBV6-5 to TRBJ1-2; tentatively, D is TRBD1 (5 bases). The germline V and J ends were trimmed by 7 bases and 6 bases, with 9 bases remaining between them. CDR3 length equals 11 residues. Germline V gives CDR1 MNHEY, CDR2 SVGAGI. CDR3 in DNA: TGTGCCAGCACTGGGGCGCATGGCTACACCTTC. Residues: CASTGAHGYTF.

The chain joins TRBV5-1 to TRBJ2-7; maybe TRBD2 (6 bases). The CDR3 is 15 amino acids. The germline V gene has CDR1 SGHRS and CDR2 YFSETQ. V lost 3 bases and J lost 2, with 15 bases in between. The CDR3 DNA follows: TGCGCCAGCAGCTCCTCCGGGACTTCCACCTACGAGCAGTACTTC. This encodes CASSSSGTSTYEQYF.

A remark on this clone: Other DNA sequences of this sample code for an identical CDR3. The CDR3 region is CASSAGLAGSTDTQYF. In DNA, the CDR3 is TGTGCCAGCAGTGCGGGACTAGCGGGGAGCACAGATACGCAGTATTTT. J is TRBJ2-3 and V is TRBV6-1, with TRBD2 identical over 13 bases. The V gene's germline CDR1 is MNHNS and CDR2 SASEGT. After removal of 4 bases from V and 0 bases from J, the junction contained 1 base not matched to a gene. CDR3 length: 16 amino acids.

J is TRBJ1-1 and V is TRBV28; tentative D call: TRBD1 (5 bases). The ends were cut back, 6 bases at V and 5 bases at J, with 16 bases in the middle. The germline V gene has CDR1 MDHEN and CDR2 SYDVKM. CDR3 length equals 14 residues. DNA of the CDR3: TGTGCCAGCAGCGTAGCCGGCAGGGAGACTGAAGCTTTCTTT. This sequence encodes CASSVAGRETEAFF.

The chain has TRBV14 and TRBJ2-7, with 13 bases lining up with TRBD2. The CDR3 totals 20 residues. The trim removed 0 bases at V and 6 bases at J, leaving 17 bases unmatched. Germline V lookup: CDR1 SGHDN, CDR2 FVKESK. CDR3 DNA sequence: TGTGCCAGCAGCCAAGATGGTGTAGGACTAGCGGGAGTGATCCCCTCCGAGCAGTACTTC. The encoded protein is CASSQDGVGLAGVIPSEQYF.

This clone was found many times. The rearrangement links TRBV2 to TRBJ2-3; weak D call: TRBD2 (6 bases). The CDR3 length is 16 residues. Germline assignment: CDR1 SNHLY and CDR2 FYNNEI. The V and J ends lost 5 bases and 1 base respectively, with 16 bases between them. CDR3 in DNA: TGTGCCAGCAGTCCCCTGGGGGGACGGGGCACAGATACGCAGTATTTT. Translated: CASSPLGGRGTDTQYF.